This TCR beta chain originates from a study of T-cell memory formation after mild COVID-19 (dated by TCRdb to 2020 to 2023). Some background on the complete study: TCR sequence clusters from the two donors were found to be largely donor specific. Longitudinal TCRalpha and TCRbeta repertoire sequencing tracked T-cell clones expanding and contracting after mild COVID-19 in a couple of donors. The cohort was made up of two young adult volunteers, one female and one male, who were previously healthy.

Sequenced on an Illumina NovaSeq 6000. TCRalpha and TCRbeta cDNA libraries were constructed by 5'RACE with constant-segment primers, with sample barcodes and unique molecular identifiers being introduced. Trizol reagent was used to extract RNA from every sample. The libraries were amplified in two PCR steps, and the second step added a second sample barcode and Illumina TruSeq adapters. The libraries were sequenced on an Illumina NovaSeq using 2 x 150 bp paired-end reads. Concerning the study's data processing: Demultiplexing of reads and collapsing into UMI-guided consensus sequences were performed with migec v1.2.7. Using mixcr v2.1.11, UMI consensuses were aligned to TRA and TRB V and J templates and then assembled into clonotypes. A clonotype was counted as expanded or contracted only if both edgeR and NoisET called the change significant, with noise models trained on biological replicates. For edgeR calls, the cutoffs were a false discovery rate-adjusted p below 0.01 and a log2 fold-change threshold of 1. As an exploratory analysis of dynamics, max-normalized trajectories of the 1000 most abundant clonotypes were examined by PCA with hierarchical clustering. Separately sequenced CD4+ and CD8+ repertoires were used to assign the CD4 or CD8 phenotype of responding clones. TCRdb applied fastp at Q25 and MiXCR to the public reads, then kept only in-frame beta chains. Each CDR3 protein gets just one entry, which takes the most common genes and DNA from the rows behind it. The V and J calls and clone size are TCRdb's, not the authors'. The sample contains 350,000 to 400,000 distinct CDR3 sequences, under 25% of them found a single time. The biggest ten clones account for under 15% of the sample.

General findings and caveats noted by the study authors: Contracting CD4+ clones turned up mainly in the CM and EM memory subsets, whereas EMRA was where CD8+ clones were enriched. The study included only a couple of mild cases, and larger cohorts that include severe cases with pre-infection samples were judged to be necessary. From day 15 to 85, contracting clones showed balanced CD4/CD8 phenotypes, whereas a second wave of clones that expanded from day 15 to 37 leaned towards CD4+. SARS-CoV-2 specificity was not confirmed for the second-wave clones peaking on day 37. Some responding clones were detected in pre-infection memory, suggesting pre-existing cross-reactive memory T cells joined the SARS-CoV-2 response.

The germline V gene encodes CDR1 SGHAT and CDR2 FQNNGV. From its cysteine to its phenylalanine, the CDR3 spans 18 amino acids. Solely the CDR3 DNA is kept, with 54 bases framed from the first base. The junction carries 19 bases between V and J, which are trimmed by 0 bases and 2 bases respectively. Ficoll-Paque density gradient centrifugation was the method used to isolate PBMCs. A single count supports this clonotype. Its antigen is unknown. Qualities for individual bases were not recorded, and no much larger clone is one base off. Resting on one read, the evidence is weak. The sequencing input was PBMCs or a T cell subset sorted from them (not recorded which). The receptor was derived from an adult woman who had mild COVID-19 (a few samples of this study predate the infection). The sample titles of this study are shuffled in the database, so cell type and time point are left out; the donor was told from shared clones. This chain joins TRBV11-2 to TRBJ2-5; possibly the D gene is TRBD1, per 5 matching bases. The CDR3 region: CASSLDGLVTERQETQYF. The nucleotide sequence is given as TGTGCCAGCAGCTTAGATGGGCTCGTGACAGAACGACAAGAGACCCAGTACTTC.